This is a list of T cell receptor beta chains from one sample in a study of shared clonotypes between healthy human individuals. Sequencing used immunoSEQ multiplex PCR; TCRdb keeps in-frame clones, though not all of them. The sample holds about 980,000 clones, less than 85% seen once. The material sequenced was memory CD4+ T cells sorted from blood. These receptors came from a man aged 18 to 29 in good health. Each CDR3 is given with its conserved first and last residue. A D gene is named only where the DNA matches it firmly. Size is stated for part of the rows, as once, few or many counts, or as a class when the clone is expanded.

size	V	J	D	CDR3	DNA
.	TRBV5-5	TRBJ2-2	.	CASRNLGAGELFF	TGTGCCAGCAGAAACCTGGGGGCCGGGGAGCTGTTTTTT
.	TRBV30	TRBJ2-6	.	CAWKAGANVLTF	TGTGCCTGGAAAGCCGGGGCCAACGTCCTGACTTTC
.	TRBV5-4	TRBJ2-3	.	CASSLGLAGTDTQYF	TGTGCCAGCAGCTTGGGGCTAGCTGGCACAGATACGCAGTATTTT
.	TRBV5-6	TRBJ2-2	TRBD1	CASSFSGQGHTGELFF	TGTGCCAGCAGCTTTTCGGGACAGGGGCACACCGGGGAGCTGTTTTTT
.	TRBV5-1	TRBJ1-2	TRBD1	CASSVDRGYGYTF	TGCGCCAGCAGCGTCGACAGGGGCTATGGCTACACCTTC
.	TRBV28	TRBJ1-5	.	CASIEDTWQPQHF	TGTGCCAGCATCGAGGACACGTGGCAGCCCCAGCATTTT
.	TRBV7-2	TRBJ1-1	.	CASSLGRTNTEAFF	TGTGCCAGCAGCTTGGGCAGGACGAACACTGAAGCTTTCTTT
.	TRBV7-9	TRBJ2-7	TRBD2	CASSRLAEPISYEQYF	TGTGCCAGCAGCCGACTAGCGGAACCCATCTCCTACGAGCAGTACTTC
.	TRBV9	TRBJ1-6	TRBD1	CASSAIEGQNSPLHF	TGTGCCAGCAGCGCCATCGAGGGACAGAATTCACCCCTCCACTTT
once	TRBV4-3	TRBJ1-1	.	CASSQVGQNTEAFF	TGCGCCAGCAGCCAAGTAGGACAGAACACTGAAGCTTTCTTT
.	TRBV2	TRBJ1-4	.	CASSVSGANEKLFF	TGTGCCAGCAGTGTTTCAGGGGCTAATGAAAAACTGTTTTTT
.	TRBV5-1	TRBJ1-5	TRBD1	CASSLEGAVNQPQHF	TGCGCCAGCAGCTTGGAGGGGGCGGTCAATCAGCCCCAGCATTTT
.	TRBV5-1	TRBJ2-2	TRBD2	CASSLGGVNTGELFF	TGCGCCAGCAGTTTGGGAGGGGTAAACACCGGGGAGCTGTTTTTT
.	TRBV11-2	TRBJ2-1	TRBD1	CASSNTDRGLGNEQFF	TGTGCCAGCAGTAACACGGACAGGGGGCTTGGCAATGAGCAGTTCTTC
.	TRBV5-1	TRBJ1-5	.	CASSLDGAGQPQHF	TGCGCCAGCAGCTTGGATGGGGCAGGACAGCCCCAGCATTTT
.	TRBV18	TRBJ2-2	TRBD2	CASSSQGLAGTGELFF	TGTGCCAGCTCATCTCAGGGACTAGCGGGGACCGGGGAGCTGTTTTTT
.	TRBV2	TRBJ2-5	.	CASTQTSWETQYF	TGTGCCAGCACCCAGACTAGTTGGGAGACCCAGTACTTC
.	TRBV6-1	TRBJ2-2	.	CASSEAGFSAGELFF	TGTGCCAGCAGTGAAGCAGGTTTTAGTGCCGGGGAGCTGTTTTTT
.	TRBV4-1	TRBJ2-1	.	CASSQVTALNNEQFF	TGCGCCAGCAGCCAAGTGACAGCTCTAAACAATGAGCAGTTCTTC
.	TRBV2	TRBJ2-5	TRBD2	CASSVDGRGGQETQYF	TGTGCCAGCAGTGTCGACGGACGGGGGGGACAAGAGACCCAGTACTTC
.	TRBV5-1	TRBJ2-3	TRBD2	CASSLANYGAGGSPITDTQYF	TGCGCCAGCAGCTTGGCCAATTACGGAGCGGGAGGTTCGCCTATCACAGATACGCAGTATTTT
few	TRBV2	TRBJ1-5	.	CASRGGVYQPQHF	TGTGCCAGCAGAGGGGGAGTATATCAGCCCCAGCATTTT
.	TRBV25-1	TRBJ1-1	.	CASSDLRDATEAFF	TGTGCCAGCAGTGATCTCAGGGATGCCACTGAAGCTTTCTTT
.	TRBV28	TRBJ2-1	TRBD1	CASSSSTGQGKNEQFF	TGTGCCAGCAGTTCCTCAACCGGACAGGGTAAAAATGAGCAGTTCTTC
.	TRBV28	TRBJ1-5	.	CASSLGRVGGNQPQHF	TGTGCCAGCAGTTTGGGCAGGGTAGGCGGCAATCAGCCCCAGCATTTT
.	TRBV4-2	TRBJ2-7	TRBD2	CASSQERSGGVGEQYF	TGTGCCAGCAGCCAAGAGAGGAGCGGGGGGGTTGGGGAGCAGTACTTC
.	TRBV6-4	TRBJ2-4	TRBD1	CASSRDRGDIQYF	TGTGCCAGCAGTAGGGACAGAGGGGACATTCAGTACTTC
.	TRBV10-2	TRBJ2-5	TRBD2	CASSEGGGAVRETQYF	TGCGCCAGCAGTGAGGGCGGGGGGGCCGTAAGAGAGACCCAGTACTTC
.	TRBV7-2	TRBJ2-1	.	CASSLEARAWNEQFF	TGTGCCAGCAGCTTAGAGGCACGGGCATGGAATGAGCAGTTCTTC
once	TRBV21-1	TRBJ1-5	.	CASSTLGTGGQPQHF	TGTGCCAGCAGCACACTAGGGACAGGGGGCCAGCCCCAGCATTTT
.	TRBV5-6	TRBJ2-7	.	CASSFSGYEQYF	TGTGCCAGCAGCTTTTCCGGGTACGAGCAGTACTTC
.	TRBV6-5	TRBJ1-4	.	CASSNRQAEKLFF	TGTGCCAGCAGTAATCGACAGGCAGAAAAACTGTTTTTT
.	TRBV6-5	TRBJ2-7	TRBD2	CASTRAGVPGEQYF	TGTGCCAGCACTCGAGCGGGAGTACCGGGTGAGCAGTACTTC
few	TRBV5-6	TRBJ1-6	.	CASSSDLFSPLHF	TGTGCCAGCAGCTCCGACCTCTTTTCACCCCTCCACTTT
few	TRBV7-2	TRBJ2-4	TRBD1	CASSLATGSNIQYF	TGTGCCAGCAGCTTAGCGACAGGGTCTAACATTCAGTACTTC
.	TRBV27	TRBJ2-5	.	CASKQVGTWETQYF	TGTGCCAGCAAACAGGTCGGGACGTGGGAGACCCAGTACTTC
.	TRBV5-5	TRBJ2-3	.	CASSARGGAIDTQYF	TGTGCCAGCAGCGCTAGAGGGGGGGCTATAGATACGCAGTATTTT
.	TRBV9	TRBJ2-7	TRBD2	CASSAFRERGEQYF	TGTGCCAGCAGCGCATTCAGGGAGCGGGGTGAGCAGTACTTC
.	TRBV30	TRBJ2-7	.	CAWKVLGEQYF	TGTGCCTGGAAGGTGCTAGGCGAGCAGTACTTC
.	TRBV23-1	TRBJ2-4	.	CASSQWGRLAKNIQYF	TGCGCCAGCAGTCAATGGGGAAGACTAGCCAAAAACATTCAGTACTTC
many	TRBV12-5	TRBJ2-1	TRBD1	CASGLAGGSYNEQFF	TGTGCTAGTGGTTTGGCAGGGGGATCCTACAATGAGCAGTTCTTC
.	TRBV7-2	TRBJ1-6	TRBD1	CASSRTGRNSPLHF	TGTGCCAGCAGCCGGACAGGCAGAAATTCACCCCTCCACTTT
once	TRBV19	TRBJ2-1	.	CASSIGPHGGEQFF	TGTGCCAGTAGTATAGGGCCCCACGGGGGTGAGCAGTTCTTC
.	TRBV28	TRBJ1-1	.	CASSLTRNLNTEAFF	TGTGCCAGCAGCCTCACAAGGAACCTGAACACTGAAGCTTTCTTT
once	TRBV28	TRBJ2-7	.	CASIRGGSYEQYF	TGTGCCAGCATCCGTGGGGGCTCCTACGAGCAGTACTTC
.	TRBV5-6	TRBJ2-5	TRBD2	CASSLPRTSWDQETQYF	TGTGCCAGCAGCTTGCCCCGGACTAGTTGGGACCAAGAGACCCAGTACTTC
.	TRBV7-2	TRBJ1-4	.	CASSFGEWAATNEKLFF	TGTGCCAGCAGCTTCGGGGAATGGGCTGCAACTAATGAAAAACTGTTTTTT
.	TRBV29-1	TRBJ2-1	TRBD2	CSVDRLAGEFEQFF	TGCAGCGTTGACCGGTTAGCGGGGGAGTTTGAGCAGTTCTTC
.	TRBV6-1	TRBJ2-7	TRBD1	CASSAGQGNLYEQYF	TGTGCCAGCAGTGCCGGACAGGGGAACCTCTACGAGCAGTACTTC
.	TRBV30	TRBJ2-2	.	CAWRAGGTTGELFF	TGTGCCTGGAGAGCAGGGGGGACCACCGGGGAGCTGTTTTTT
.	TRBV7-9	TRBJ2-2	.	CASSSKDEGGVGELFF	TGTGCCAGCAGCTCCAAAGATGAAGGGGGAGTCGGGGAGCTGTTTTTT
once	TRBV6-6	TRBJ2-4	.	CASTPTSLAKNIQYF	TGTGCCAGCACCCCTACTAGTTTAGCCAAAAACATTCAGTACTTC
.	TRBV5-1	TRBJ2-3	TRBD1	CASSNGQGTDTQYF	TGCGCCAGCAGCAATGGACAGGGTACAGATACGCAGTATTTT
.	TRBV7-2	TRBJ2-4	.	CASSLWAGAKNIQYF	TGTGCCAGCAGCCTCTGGGCCGGGGCCAAAAACATTCAGTACTTC
once	TRBV11-2	TRBJ1-5	TRBD1	CASSSQGAYQPQHF	TGTGCCAGCAGCTCCCAGGGGGCGTATCAGCCCCAGCATTTT
.	TRBV29-1	TRBJ1-2	.	CSVESLGYGYTF	TGCAGCGTTGAGTCACTCGGCTATGGCTACACCTTC
.	TRBV6-1	TRBJ1-5	.	CASRTSNQPQHF	TGTGCCAGCAGGACCTCTAATCAGCCCCAGCATTTT
.	TRBV5-1	TRBJ2-5	TRBD2	CASSLGTSGASETQYF	TGCGCCAGCAGCTTGGGGACTAGCGGGGCTTCCGAGACCCAGTACTTC
.	TRBV7-2	TRBJ1-2	TRBD1	CASRSTGVSYGYTF	TGTGCCAGCAGATCGACAGGGGTTAGTTATGGCTACACCTTC